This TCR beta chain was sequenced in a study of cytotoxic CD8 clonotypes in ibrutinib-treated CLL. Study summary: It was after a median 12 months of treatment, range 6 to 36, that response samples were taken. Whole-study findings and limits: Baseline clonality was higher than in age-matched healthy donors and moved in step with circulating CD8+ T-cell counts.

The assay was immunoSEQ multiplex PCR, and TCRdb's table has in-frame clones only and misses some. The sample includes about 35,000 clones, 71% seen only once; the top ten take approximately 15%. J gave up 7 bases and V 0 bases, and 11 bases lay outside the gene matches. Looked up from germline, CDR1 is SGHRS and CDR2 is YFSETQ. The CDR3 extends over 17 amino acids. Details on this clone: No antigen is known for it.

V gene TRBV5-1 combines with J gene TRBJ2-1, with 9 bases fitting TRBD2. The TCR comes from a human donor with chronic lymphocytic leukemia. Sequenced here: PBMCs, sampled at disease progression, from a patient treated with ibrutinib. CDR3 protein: CASSLGAGGGATNEQFF. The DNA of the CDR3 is TGCGCCAGCAGCTTGGGTGCGGGAGGGGGCGCAACTAATGAGCAGTTCTTC.